This T cell receptor (beta chain) was sequenced during a study of T-cell memory formation after mild COVID-19. Study-wide background: TCR clusters largely stayed donor specific.

Study-level results: Clones shrinking from day 15 to 85 showed even CD4/CD8 mixes; later expanders tilted CD4+.

Germline CDR1 SGHTA, CDR2 FQGNSA. This CDR3 is 14 amino acids long. Trimming at V came to 6 bases and at J to 8 bases, leaving 9 bases not matched to a gene. This clonotype showed up just a few times. Its target is not known. The 5'RACE method, run with constant-segment primers, produced TCR alpha and TCR beta cDNA libraries (carrying sample barcodes and UMIs). TCRdb redid the calling of the 5' RACE reads with MiXCR, one entry per CDR3 protein. This sample yields 80,000 to 90,000 distinct CDR3 sequences, of which nearly 25% are seen a single time; roughly 41% belongs to the top ten. This chain uses TRBV7-2 with TRBJ2-1, with 8 bases matching TRBD1. What was sequenced was PBMCs or a T cell subset sorted from them (not recorded which). The TCR sequence derives from a man aged 18 to 30 who had mild COVID-19 (a few samples of this study predate the infection). Cell type and time point are not known. The CDR3 loop reads CASRSGTGFDEQFF. CDR3 DNA: TGTGCCAGCAGGTCCGGGACAGGTTTTGATGAGCAGTTCTTC.